This T cell receptor beta chain was recorded in a study of blood T cell repertoires in COVID-19. Study information: The United States, Italy and Spain were the sources of the acute and convalescent COVID-19 samples. T cells, B-cell-depleted T cells, or PBMCs provided the cDNA or gDNA that served as material.

Original processing notes: Nucleated cell counts were estimated from reference gene primer amplification. The assay was immunoSEQ multiplex PCR, and TCRdb's table has in-frame clones only and misses some. V, J and clone size are taken as reported in that table, and D and trimming were inferred from the DNA itself. Here the sample spans approximately 190,000 clones, roughly 80% being singletons. The CDR3 has 14 residues. Trimming took 0 bases from V and 10 from J, leaving 14 bases between them. Per the germline V gene, CDR1 is SGDLS and CDR2 is YYNGEE. Sequencing used peripheral blood. The rearrangement joins TRBV9 to TRBJ2-1; perhaps TRBD2 as D (6 bases). The sequence was collected from a man aged 60 to 69 with active or convalescent COVID-19. CDR3 in amino acids: CASSVDAGTWEQFF. In DNA form, the CDR3 reads TGTGCCAGCAGCGTAGATGCGGGGACCTGGGAGCAGTTCTTC.